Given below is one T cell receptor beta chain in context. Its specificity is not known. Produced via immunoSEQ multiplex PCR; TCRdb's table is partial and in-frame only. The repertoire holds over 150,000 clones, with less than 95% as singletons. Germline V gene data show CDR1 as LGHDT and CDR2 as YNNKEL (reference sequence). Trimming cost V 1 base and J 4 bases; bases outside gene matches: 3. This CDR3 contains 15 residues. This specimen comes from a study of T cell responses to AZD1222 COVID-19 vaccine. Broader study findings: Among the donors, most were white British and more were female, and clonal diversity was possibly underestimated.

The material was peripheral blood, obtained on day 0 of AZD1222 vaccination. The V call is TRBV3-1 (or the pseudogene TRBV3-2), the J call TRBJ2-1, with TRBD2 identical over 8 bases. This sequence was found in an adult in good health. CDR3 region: CASSQVTSGYNEQFF. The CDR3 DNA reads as TGTGCCAGCAGCCAAGTCACTAGCGGTTACAATGAGCAGTTCTTC.